This T cell receptor beta chain was profiled in a study of blood T cell repertoires in COVID-19. Study as a whole: Material from acute and convalescent COVID-19 was sourced from the United States, Italy and Spain. Nucleic acid was either cDNA or gDNA, and it came from T cells, B-cell-depleted T cells, or PBMCs.

In the source study's methods: Estimation of nucleated cell counts relied on the amplification of reference gene primers. The assay was immunoSEQ multiplex PCR, and TCRdb's table has in-frame clones only and misses some. V and J calls and clone size follow that table, whereas D and trimming were derived from the DNA. The sample shows hundreds of thousands of clones, over 70% of them seen only once. Losses at the gene ends were 7 bases for V and 0 bases for J; bases not matched to a gene: 6. Germline-derived CDR1 and CDR2 are MNHEY and SVGAGI. CDR3 length equals 15 residues. This sequence was found in a man aged 80 or over with acute or convalescent COVID-19. Sequences were obtained from peripheral blood. The rearrangement links TRBV6-5 to TRBJ1-3, with 7 positions matching TRBD1. The CDR3 is CASKGQAISGNTIYF. In DNA, the CDR3 is TGTGCCAGCAAAGGACAGGCCATCTCTGGAAACACCATATATTTT.